The rows below give T cell receptor beta chains drawn from one sample of a study of cytomegalovirus exposure and HLA in healthy donors. The data were produced by immunoSEQ multiplex PCR, yet TCRdb's version contains in-frame clones alone and is incomplete. This sample's table reports 200,000 or so clones. Sequenced material: PBMCs. These receptors were taken from a boy younger than 18 in good health and CMV-seronegative. Both conserved end residues are part of each CDR3. D genes are given only for firm matches.

d_call: NA
v_call: TRBV2
j_call: TRBJ2-7
cdr3_nt: TGTGCCAGCAGTGACCGAAGCTCCACGAGTCTCTACGAGCAGTACTTC
cdr3_aa: CASSDRSSTSLYEQYF

d_call: TRBD2
v_call: TRBV5-4
j_call: TRBJ2-3
cdr3_nt: TGTGCCAGCAGCCGGGGGGCCGCGGGGGGGACCACAGATACGCAGTATTTT
cdr3_aa: CASSRGAAGGTTDTQYF

d_call: NA
v_call: TRBV19
j_call: TRBJ1-1
cdr3_nt: TGTGCCAGTAGTCGCAGGAATTACAGATCTGAAGCTTTCTTT
cdr3_aa: CASSRRNYRSEAFF

d_call: NA
v_call: TRBV4-1
j_call: TRBJ1-5
cdr3_nt: TGCGCCAGCAGCCAAGGCTCCACAGGTAATAATCAGCCCCAGCATTTT
cdr3_aa: CASSQGSTGNNQPQHF

d_call: NA
v_call: TRBV6-5
j_call: TRBJ1-1
cdr3_nt: TGTGCCAGCGGAATTCAGGGCACTGAAGCTTTCTTT
cdr3_aa: CASGIQGTEAFF

d_call: TRBD1
v_call: TRBV19
j_call: TRBJ1-4
cdr3_nt: TGTGCCAGTAGTCGACAGGGTGAGAATGAAAAACTGTTTTTT
cdr3_aa: CASSRQGENEKLFF

d_call: NA
v_call: TRBV5-6
j_call: TRBJ2-7
cdr3_nt: TGTGCCAGCAGCTCGGACTATGCCTACGAGCAGTACTTC
cdr3_aa: CASSSDYAYEQYF

d_call: NA
v_call: TRBV27
j_call: TRBJ2-7
cdr3_nt: TGTGCCAGCAGTTTATCAGTCTCGGGAAGCGAGCAGTACTTC
cdr3_aa: CASSLSVSGSEQYF

d_call: TRBD1
v_call: TRBV2
j_call: TRBJ2-6
cdr3_nt: TGTGCCAGCAGTGCAACAGGGGGTTCAGGGGCCAACGTCCTGACTTTC
cdr3_aa: CASSATGGSGANVLTF

d_call: TRBD2
v_call: TRBV15
j_call: TRBJ2-1
cdr3_nt: TGTGCCACCAGCAGAGGGACTAGCGGGGGTATCGAGCAGTTCTTC
cdr3_aa: CATSRGTSGGIEQFF

d_call: TRBD1
v_call: TRBV7-9
j_call: TRBJ1-2
cdr3_nt: TGTGCCAGCAGCGCGACAGGGAATGGCTACACCTTC
cdr3_aa: CASSATGNGYTF

d_call: TRBD2
v_call: TRBV30
j_call: TRBJ2-2
cdr3_nt: TGTGCCTGGAGTAACGGGGGGTCCCACACCGGGGAGCTGTTTTTT
cdr3_aa: CAWSNGGSHTGELFF

d_call: TRBD1
v_call: TRBV5-6
j_call: TRBJ1-1
cdr3_nt: TGTGCCAGCAGCTTTGAGGGGGCGCGGTTCTTT
cdr3_aa: CASSFEGARFF

d_call: TRBD1
v_call: TRBV7-2
j_call: TRBJ1-1
cdr3_nt: TGTGCCAGCAGCCCGCGCCGGACCGTAGGGGGCTTTAGGAACACTGAAGCTTTCTTT
cdr3_aa: CASSPRRTVGGFRNTEAFF

d_call: NA
v_call: TRBV28
j_call: TRBJ2-5
cdr3_nt: TGTGCCAGCAGCCGGTCAGGGGACCGGGAGACCCAGTACTTC
cdr3_aa: CASSRSGDRETQYF

d_call: NA
v_call: TRBV7-9
j_call: TRBJ1-1
cdr3_nt: TGTGCCAGCAGCTTACCCGGGAACACTGAAGCTTTCTTT
cdr3_aa: CASSLPGNTEAFF

d_call: NA
v_call: TRBV9
j_call: TRBJ1-2
cdr3_nt: TGTGCCAGCAGAGGTAGTGGGGGCCATAACTATGGCTACACCTTC
cdr3_aa: CASRGSGGHNYGYTF

d_call: TRBD1
v_call: TRBV7-9
j_call: TRBJ1-4
cdr3_nt: TGTGCCAGCAGCACGGGACAGACCTTTAATGAAAAACTGTTTTTT
cdr3_aa: CASSTGQTFNEKLFF

d_call: NA
v_call: TRBV20-1
j_call: TRBJ1-2
cdr3_nt: TGCAGTGCTTCCCGGGGGTCTGGCTACACCTTC
cdr3_aa: CSASRGSGYTF

d_call: NA
v_call: TRBV7-2
j_call: TRBJ1-3
cdr3_nt: TGTGCCAGCAGCGATAAGGGGCCTACTGGAAACACCATATATTTT
cdr3_aa: CASSDKGPTGNTIYF

d_call: NA
v_call: TRBV5-1
j_call: TRBJ2-6
cdr3_nt: TGCGCCAGCAGCTTGGCGACGACTACTGGGGCCAACGTCCTGACTTTC
cdr3_aa: CASSLATTTGANVLTF

d_call: TRBD1
v_call: TRBV4-3
j_call: TRBJ1-6
cdr3_nt: TGCGCCAGCAGCCAAGATGGGACAGGGGTAAATTCACCCCTCCACTTT
cdr3_aa: CASSQDGTGVNSPLHF

d_call: TRBD2
v_call: TRBV13
j_call: TRBJ2-3
cdr3_nt: TGTGCCAGCAGCCCTTCGGGGGGGCGGGGCACAGATACGCAGTATTTT
cdr3_aa: CASSPSGGRGTDTQYF

d_call: TRBD1
v_call: TRBV4-3
j_call: TRBJ1-1
cdr3_nt: TGCGCCAGCAGCCACCCGGGACAGCCTAACACTGAAGCTTTCTTT
cdr3_aa: CASSHPGQPNTEAFF

d_call: NA
v_call: TRBV5-1
j_call: TRBJ1-2
cdr3_nt: TGCGCCAGCACCCCGGCGGGGGTAAACTATGGCTACACCTTC
cdr3_aa: CASTPAGVNYGYTF

d_call: TRBD1
v_call: TRBV27
j_call: TRBJ2-7
cdr3_nt: TGTGCCAGCAGTCCTGACAGGGCTGTGTACGAGCAGTACTTC
cdr3_aa: CASSPDRAVYEQYF

d_call: TRBD1
v_call: TRBV6-5
j_call: TRBJ2-1
cdr3_nt: TGTGCCAGCAGTCTGACAGGGTTCAACAATGAGCAGTTCTTC
cdr3_aa: CASSLTGFNNEQFF

d_call: NA
v_call: TRBV6-1
j_call: TRBJ2-7
cdr3_nt: TGTGCCAGCACCCGAAGGTGGGCCGTGGCGCAGTACTTC
cdr3_aa: CASTRRWAVAQYF

d_call: NA
v_call: TRBV5-8
j_call: TRBJ1-4
cdr3_nt: TGTGCCAGCAGCTTGGCCGAGACTGGTAACGAAAAACTGTTTTTT
cdr3_aa: CASSLAETGNEKLFF

d_call: NA
v_call: TRBV7-2
j_call: TRBJ1-2
cdr3_nt: TGTGCCAGCAGCCAACCGGGGACGCGGGGGGCGGACTATGGCTACACCTTC
cdr3_aa: CASSQPGTRGADYGYTF

d_call: NA
v_call: TRBV10-1
j_call: TRBJ2-3
cdr3_nt: TGCGCCAGCAGTGGCAATGAGGATACGCAGTATTTT
cdr3_aa: CASSGNEDTQYF

d_call: NA
v_call: TRBV7-2
j_call: TRBJ2-7
cdr3_nt: TGTGCCAGCAGCCCGAGGTTGTGGCAGGGGAGCGAGCAGTACTTC
cdr3_aa: CASSPRLWQGSEQYF

d_call: TRBD1
v_call: TRBV30
j_call: TRBJ2-3
cdr3_nt: TGTGCCTGGAATAACAGGGGATACACAGATACGCAGTATTTT
cdr3_aa: CAWNNRGYTDTQYF

d_call: NA
v_call: TRBV18
j_call: TRBJ1-2
cdr3_nt: TGTGCCAGCTCACCTTCGGTGAGCCTAGGAGGGAATGGCTACACCTTC
cdr3_aa: CASSPSVSLGGNGYTF

d_call: NA
v_call: TRBV7-3
j_call: TRBJ1-2
cdr3_nt: TGTGCCAGCAGCCTGGGGGCGCTAGGTTCCTATGGCTACACCTTC
cdr3_aa: CASSLGALGSYGYTF

d_call: NA
v_call: TRBV30
j_call: TRBJ1-6
cdr3_nt: TGTGCCTGGACCAAGGGGTCAAGCTCCTATAATTCACCCCTCCACTTT
cdr3_aa: CAWTKGSSSYNSPLHF

d_call: TRBD1
v_call: TRBV9
j_call: TRBJ2-7
cdr3_nt: TGTGCCAGCAGCGCCCGGGACAGGACCTACGAGCAGTACTTC
cdr3_aa: CASSARDRTYEQYF

d_call: TRBD1
v_call: TRBV4-1
j_call: TRBJ1-2
cdr3_nt: TGCGCCAGCAGCCAACTACCGGGGACAGGGGGGGGCTACACCTTC
cdr3_aa: CASSQLPGTGGGYTF

d_call: NA
v_call: TRBV5-1
j_call: TRBJ1-1
cdr3_nt: TGCGCCAGCAGCTTGGGGGGGCCGGGAACTGAAGCTTTCTTT
cdr3_aa: CASSLGGPGTEAFF

d_call: NA
v_call: TRBV5-1
j_call: TRBJ2-5
cdr3_nt: TGCGCCAGCAGAGTGTTAGGGGCGGAAGAGACCCAGTACTTC
cdr3_aa: CASRVLGAEETQYF

d_call: TRBD1
v_call: TRBV28
j_call: TRBJ2-3
cdr3_nt: TGTGCCAGCAGGCACAGGGGCATCGATACGCAGTATTTT
cdr3_aa: CASRHRGIDTQYF

d_call: NA
v_call: TRBV27
j_call: TRBJ2-6
cdr3_nt: TGTGCCAGCATCGGGAGAGGTCGGATCGGCTCTGGGGCCAACGTCCTGACTTTC
cdr3_aa: CASIGRGRIGSGANVLTF

d_call: TRBD1
v_call: TRBV19
j_call: TRBJ1-5
cdr3_nt: TGTGCCAGTAGTACCCACGACAGGGTTGCTCAGCCCCAGCATTTT
cdr3_aa: CASSTHDRVAQPQHF

d_call: NA
v_call: TRBV5-6
j_call: TRBJ2-2
cdr3_nt: TGTGCCAGCAGCTTGTATTTACAGGGTTGGGCCGGGGAGCTGTTTTTT
cdr3_aa: CASSLYLQGWAGELFF

d_call: NA
v_call: TRBV5-1
j_call: TRBJ1-1
cdr3_nt: TGCGCCAGCAGCCTACAGGGAGCGAACACTGAAGCTTTCTTT
cdr3_aa: CASSLQGANTEAFF

d_call: TRBD2
v_call: TRBV5-4
j_call: TRBJ2-7
cdr3_nt: TGTGCCAGCAGCTTTTGGACTAGCGGACCCTACGAGCAGTACTTC
cdr3_aa: CASSFWTSGPYEQYF

d_call: NA
v_call: TRBV2
j_call: TRBJ1-5
cdr3_nt: TGTGCCAGCAGTGGGTCTGGCGGGAATCAGCCCCAGCATTTT
cdr3_aa: CASSGSGGNQPQHF

d_call: TRBD2
v_call: TRBV10-1
j_call: TRBJ2-1
cdr3_nt: TGCGCCAGCAGCCCAGCGGGAGCACTTTACAATGAGCAGTTCTTC
cdr3_aa: CASSPAGALYNEQFF

d_call: NA
v_call: TRBV9
j_call: TRBJ1-2
cdr3_nt: TGTGCCAGCAGCCCGACCGAACAGGTGCTGTACGATGGCTACACCTTC
cdr3_aa: CASSPTEQVLYDGYTF

d_call: NA
v_call: TRBV9
j_call: TRBJ2-1
cdr3_nt: TGTGCCAGCAGCACACAGGCTTGGGATGAGCAGTTCTTC
cdr3_aa: CASSTQAWDEQFF

d_call: NA
v_call: TRBV11-1
j_call: TRBJ2-7
cdr3_nt: TGTGCCAGCAGCTCCTTGGGGAGGACCCTCCACGAGCAGTACTTC
cdr3_aa: CASSSLGRTLHEQYF

d_call: NA
v_call: TRBV9
j_call: TRBJ2-7
cdr3_nt: TGTGCCAACTCCCTAGGTGAGGAGCAGCAATTCACCTACGAGCAGTACTTC
cdr3_aa: CANSLGEEQQFTYEQYF

d_call: NA
v_call: TRBV6-6
j_call: TRBJ1-2
cdr3_nt: TGTGCCAGCAGTTACGCCCCGACAGGTTTGAACTATGGCTACACCTTC
cdr3_aa: CASSYAPTGLNYGYTF